This T cell receptor beta chain was recovered during a study of T-cell memory formation after mild COVID-19. The wider study: The TCR clusters were mostly specific to one donor.

CDR3 length equals 14 residues. V was pared by 8 bases and J by 4 bases, with 14 bases between. TCRdb recomputed calls from the 5' RACE reads with MiXCR, one row per CDR3 protein. Among 150,000 to 200,000 distinct CDR3 sequences listed, 10% to 15% were seen once. In this sample, this clonotype turned up a few times. Its target is unknown. Study-wide results and caveats: Pre-infection memory held some responding clones, suggesting pre-existing cross-reactive T cells responded. Of the contracting clones, CD4+ ones lay mainly in CM and EM, and CD8+ ones in EMRA.

The chain recombines TRBV12-3 or TRBV12-4 with TRBJ1-4; D gene unclear. Source material: PBMCs or a T cell subset sorted from them (not recorded which). This receptor was identified in a man aged 18 to 29 who had mild COVID-19 (a few samples of this study predate the infection). Cell type and time point are not known. The CDR3 region is CASGDLTVNEKLFF. CDR3 in DNA: TGTGCCAGCGGCGATTTAACCGTTAATGAAAAACTGTTTTTT.